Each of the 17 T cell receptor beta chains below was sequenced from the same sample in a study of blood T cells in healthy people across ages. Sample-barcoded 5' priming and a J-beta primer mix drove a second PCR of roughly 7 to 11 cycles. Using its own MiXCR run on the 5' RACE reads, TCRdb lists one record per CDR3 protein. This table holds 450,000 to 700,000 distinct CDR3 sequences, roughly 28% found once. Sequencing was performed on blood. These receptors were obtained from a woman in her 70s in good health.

Here the CDR3 reads CSVVPSGRYEQYF. In DNA, the CDR3 is TGCAGCGTTGTCCCTAGCGGGAGGTACGAGCAGTACTTC. The chain recombines TRBV29-1 with TRBJ2-7, with TRBD2 matching 11 bases. Germline values: CDR1 SQVTM, CDR2 ANQGSEA. This CDR3 has 13 amino acids. J gave up 4 bases and V 4 bases, and 3 bases lay outside the gene matches.

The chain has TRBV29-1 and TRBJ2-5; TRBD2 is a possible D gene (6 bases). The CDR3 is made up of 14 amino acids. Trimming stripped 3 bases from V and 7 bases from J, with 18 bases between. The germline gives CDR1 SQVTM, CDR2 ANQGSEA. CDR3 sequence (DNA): TGCAGCGTTGAGGCGGTCACCGTGGGGGGGACCCAGTACTTC. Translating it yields CSVEAVTVGGTQYF.

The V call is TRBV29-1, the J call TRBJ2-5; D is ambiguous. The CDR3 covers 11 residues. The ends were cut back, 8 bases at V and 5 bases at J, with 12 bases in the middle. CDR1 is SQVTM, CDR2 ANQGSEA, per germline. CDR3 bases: TGCAGCTTGTCGAAGTTGGAGACCCAGTACTTC. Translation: CSLSKLETQYF.

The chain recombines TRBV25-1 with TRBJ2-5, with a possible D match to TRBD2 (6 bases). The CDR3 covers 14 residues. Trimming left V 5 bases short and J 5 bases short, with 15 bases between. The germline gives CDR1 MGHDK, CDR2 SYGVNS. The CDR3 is CASSRQTGGETQYF. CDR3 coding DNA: TGTGCCAGCAGTCGCCAGACTGGGGGGGAGACCCAGTACTTC.

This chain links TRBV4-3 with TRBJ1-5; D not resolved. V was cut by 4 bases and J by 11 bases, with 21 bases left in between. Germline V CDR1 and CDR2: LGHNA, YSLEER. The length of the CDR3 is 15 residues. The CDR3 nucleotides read TGCGCCAGCAGCCCCGGGGTGGGTAATATTTTGTCCCAGCATTTT. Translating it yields CASSPGVGNILSQHF.

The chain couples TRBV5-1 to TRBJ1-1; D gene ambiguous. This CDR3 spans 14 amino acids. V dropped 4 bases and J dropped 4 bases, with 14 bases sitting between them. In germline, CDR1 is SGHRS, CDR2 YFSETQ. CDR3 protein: CASSAFSYATEAFF. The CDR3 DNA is TGCGCCAGCAGCGCGTTCAGTTATGCCACTGAAGCTTTCTTT. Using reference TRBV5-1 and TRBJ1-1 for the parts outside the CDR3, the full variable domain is KAGVTQTPRYLIKTRGQQVTLSCSPISGHRSVSWYQQTPGQGLQFLFEYFSETQRNKGNFPGRFSGRQFSNSRSEMNVSTLELGDSALYLCASSAFSYATEAFFGQGTRLTVV.

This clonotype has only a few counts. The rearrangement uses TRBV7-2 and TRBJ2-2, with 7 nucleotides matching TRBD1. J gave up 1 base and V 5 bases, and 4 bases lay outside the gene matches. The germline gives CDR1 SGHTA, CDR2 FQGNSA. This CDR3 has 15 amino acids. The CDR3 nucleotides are TGTGCCAGCAGCGACTACAGGGGGAACACCGGGGAGCTGTTTTTT. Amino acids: CASSDYRGNTGELFF.

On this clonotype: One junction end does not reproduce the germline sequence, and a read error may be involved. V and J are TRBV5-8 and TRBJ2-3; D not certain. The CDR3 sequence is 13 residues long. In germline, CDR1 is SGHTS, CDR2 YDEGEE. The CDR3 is CANSLEPTDTQYF. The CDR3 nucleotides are TGTGCCAACAGCTTGGAGCCCACAGATACGCAGTATTTT.

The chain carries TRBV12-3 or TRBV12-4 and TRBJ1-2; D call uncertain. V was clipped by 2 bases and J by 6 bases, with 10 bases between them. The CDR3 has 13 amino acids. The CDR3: CASSLRGFHGYTF. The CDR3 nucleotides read TGTGCCAGCAGTTTAAGAGGGTTCCATGGCTACACCTTC.

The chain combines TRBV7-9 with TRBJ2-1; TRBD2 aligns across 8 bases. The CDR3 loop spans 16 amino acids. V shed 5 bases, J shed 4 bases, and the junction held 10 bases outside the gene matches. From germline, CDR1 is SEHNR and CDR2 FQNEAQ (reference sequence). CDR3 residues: CASSQAFSGVYNEQFF. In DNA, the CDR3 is TGTGCCAGCAGCCAGGCTTTTAGCGGGGTTTACAATGAGCAGTTCTTC.

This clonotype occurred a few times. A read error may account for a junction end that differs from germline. CDR3 in amino acids: CAGSVGTSGVYEQYF. DNA of the CDR3: TGTGCCGGCAGCGTAGGTACTAGCGGAGTTTACGAGCAGTACTTC. The chain links TRBV9 to TRBJ2-7, with TRBD2 matching over 8 bases. Germline CDR1 is SGDLS and CDR2 is YYNGEE. The CDR3 extends over 15 amino acids. Complete variable domain (other parts from reference TRBV9 and TRBJ2-7): DSGVTQTPKHLITATGQRVTLRCSPRSGDLSVYWYQQSLDQGLQFLIQYYNGEERAKGNILERFSAQQFPDLHSELNLSSLELGDSALYFCAGSVGTSGVYEQYFGPGTRLTVT.

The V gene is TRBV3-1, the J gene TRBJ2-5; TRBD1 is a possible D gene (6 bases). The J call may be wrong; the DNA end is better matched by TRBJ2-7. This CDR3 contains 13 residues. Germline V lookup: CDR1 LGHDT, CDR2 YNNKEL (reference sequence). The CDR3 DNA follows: TGTGCCAGCAGCCAAGCAGGGGTAAACGAGCAGTACTTC. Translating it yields CASSQAGVNEQYF.

The CDR3 loop reads CASRETGFKGYTF. The CDR3 region has the DNA TGTGCCAGCAGGGAAACAGGGTTCAAAGGCTACACCTTC. The V gene is TRBV6-5, the J gene TRBJ1-2, with D possibly being TRBD1 (6 bases). V lost 6 bases to trimming and J lost 8 bases, with 16 bases between them. Looked up from germline, CDR1 is MNHEY and CDR2 is SVGAGI. This CDR3 has 13 residues.

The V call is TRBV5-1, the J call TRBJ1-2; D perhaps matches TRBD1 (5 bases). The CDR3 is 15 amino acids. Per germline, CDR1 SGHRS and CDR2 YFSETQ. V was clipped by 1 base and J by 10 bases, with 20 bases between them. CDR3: CASSLSPGPQGDYTF. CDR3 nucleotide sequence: TGCGCCAGCAGCTTGTCTCCAGGACCCCAGGGTGACTACACCTTC.

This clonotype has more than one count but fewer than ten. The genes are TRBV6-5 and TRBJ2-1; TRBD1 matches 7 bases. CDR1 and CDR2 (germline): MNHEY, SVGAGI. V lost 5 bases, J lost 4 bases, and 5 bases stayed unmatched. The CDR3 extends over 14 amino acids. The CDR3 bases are TGTGCCAGCAGTGAGGGGGCAACGTACAATGAGCAGTTCTTC. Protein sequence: CASSEGATYNEQFF.

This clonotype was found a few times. The CDR3 DNA reads as TGCGCCAGCAGCTTGCTCAGCGGGGTTAGCACAGATACGCAGTATTTT. Its translation: CASSLLSGVSTDTQYF. The genes are TRBV5-1 and TRBJ2-3, with TRBD2 matching over 7 bases. Germline CDR1 and CDR2: SGHRS and YFSETQ. The CDR3 is made up of 16 amino acids. Losses at the gene ends were 1 base for V and 0 bases for J; bases not matched to a gene: 5.

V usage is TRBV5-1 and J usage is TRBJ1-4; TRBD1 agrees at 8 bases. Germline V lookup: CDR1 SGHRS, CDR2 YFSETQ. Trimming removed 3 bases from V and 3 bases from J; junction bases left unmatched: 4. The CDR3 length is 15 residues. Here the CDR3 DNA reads TGCGCCAGCAGCTCCGGACAGGGCGCTAATGAAAAACTGTTTTTT. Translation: CASSSGQGANEKLFF.